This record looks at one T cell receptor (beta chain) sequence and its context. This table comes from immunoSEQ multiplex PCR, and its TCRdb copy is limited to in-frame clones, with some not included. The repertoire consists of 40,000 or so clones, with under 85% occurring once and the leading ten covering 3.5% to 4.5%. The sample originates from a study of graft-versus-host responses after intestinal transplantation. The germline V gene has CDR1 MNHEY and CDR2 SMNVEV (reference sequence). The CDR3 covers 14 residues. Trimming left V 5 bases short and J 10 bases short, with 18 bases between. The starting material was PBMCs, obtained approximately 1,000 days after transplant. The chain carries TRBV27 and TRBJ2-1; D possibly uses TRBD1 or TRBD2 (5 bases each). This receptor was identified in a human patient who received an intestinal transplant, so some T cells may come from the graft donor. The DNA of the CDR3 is TGTGCCAGCAGTCTGGCAGGGACCGTTCAGGAGCAGTTCTTC. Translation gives CASSLAGTVQEQFF.